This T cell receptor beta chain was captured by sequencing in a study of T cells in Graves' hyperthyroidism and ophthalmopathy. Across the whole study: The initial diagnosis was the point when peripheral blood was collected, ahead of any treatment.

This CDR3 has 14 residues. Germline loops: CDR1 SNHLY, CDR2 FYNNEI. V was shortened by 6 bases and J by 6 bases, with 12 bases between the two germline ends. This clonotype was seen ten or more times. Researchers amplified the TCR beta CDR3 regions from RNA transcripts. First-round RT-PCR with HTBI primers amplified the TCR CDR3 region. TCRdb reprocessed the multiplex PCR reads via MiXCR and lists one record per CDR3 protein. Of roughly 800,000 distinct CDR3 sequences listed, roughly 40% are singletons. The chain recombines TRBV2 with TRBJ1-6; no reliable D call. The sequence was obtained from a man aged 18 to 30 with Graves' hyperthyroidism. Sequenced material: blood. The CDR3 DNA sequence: TGTGCCAGCAGGGAGGGCAACTCTAATTCACCCCTCCACTTT. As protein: CASREGNSNSPLHF.